Listed here is a single TCR beta chain. Its antigen remains unidentified. For the second PCR, which ran for about 7 to 11 cycles, a sample-barcoded 5' primer and a J-beta primer mix were used. TCRdb independently ran MiXCR on the 5' RACE reads; one entry per CDR3 protein. The sample lists 1.5 million to 2 million distinct CDR3 sequences; approximately 50% were seen once. The sample belongs to a study of blood T cells in healthy people across ages. Study findings and constraints: Per million T cells, the diversity of TCR beta decreased roughly linearly as age advanced. Greater diversity and more naive CD4+ cells were seen in long-lived donors than in aged donors.

Germline trimming cut 5 bases from V and 3 bases from J; bases unmatched to any gene: 14. The CDR3 runs to 19 residues. CDR1 SGHAT and CDR2 FQNNGV come from the germline V gene. Every sample yielded at least 6.5 million isolated PBMCs. The genes are TRBV11-2 and TRBJ2-3; 13 nucleotides match TRBD2. This sequence originates from a woman in her 40s in good health. The sample taken for sequencing was blood. CDR3 protein: CASSPRPLAGGENTDTQYF. DNA of the CDR3: TGTGCCAGCAGCCCGCGCCCACTAGCGGGGGGGGAAAATACAGATACGCAGTATTTT.